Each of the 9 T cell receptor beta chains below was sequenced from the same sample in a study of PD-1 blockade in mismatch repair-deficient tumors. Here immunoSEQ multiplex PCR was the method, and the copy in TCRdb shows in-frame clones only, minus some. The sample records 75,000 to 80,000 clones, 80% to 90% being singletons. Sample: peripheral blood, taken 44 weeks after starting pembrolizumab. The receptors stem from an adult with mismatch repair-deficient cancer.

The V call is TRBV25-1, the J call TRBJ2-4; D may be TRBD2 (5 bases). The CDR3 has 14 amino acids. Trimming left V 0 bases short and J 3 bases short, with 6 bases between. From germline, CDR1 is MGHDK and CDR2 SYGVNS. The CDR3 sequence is CASSEYGSKNIQYF. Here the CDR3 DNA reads TGTGCCAGCAGTGAATATGGGAGCAAAAACATTCAGTACTTC.

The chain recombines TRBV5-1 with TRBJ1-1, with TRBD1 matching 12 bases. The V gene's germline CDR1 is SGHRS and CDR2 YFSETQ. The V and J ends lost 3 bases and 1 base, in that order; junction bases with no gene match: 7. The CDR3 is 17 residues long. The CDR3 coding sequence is TGCGCCAGCAGCTCCGGGACAGGGGGCGTCAGGAACACTGAAGCTTTCTTT. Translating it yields CASSSGTGGVRNTEAFF.

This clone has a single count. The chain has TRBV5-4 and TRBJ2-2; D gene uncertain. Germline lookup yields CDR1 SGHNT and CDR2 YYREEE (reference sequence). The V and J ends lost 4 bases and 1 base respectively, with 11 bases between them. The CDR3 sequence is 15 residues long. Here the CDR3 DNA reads TGTGCCAGCAGCGGTCTAGAGCTGAACACCGGGGAGCTGTTTTTT. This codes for CASSGLELNTGELFF. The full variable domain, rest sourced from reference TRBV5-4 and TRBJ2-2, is ETGVTQSPTHLIKTRGQQVTLRCSSQSGHNTVSWYQQALGQGPQFIFQYYREEENGRGNFPPRFSGLQFPNYSSELNVNALELDDSALYLCASSGLELNTGELFFGEGSRLTVL.

The CDR3 reads CASSFNPGTGNEQFF. In DNA form, the CDR3 reads TGCGCCAGCAGCTTCAACCCCGGGACTGGCAATGAGCAGTTCTTC. The chain combines TRBV5-1 with TRBJ2-1, with D perhaps matching TRBD2 (6 bases). This CDR3 contains 15 residues. Germline lookup yields CDR1 SGHRS and CDR2 YFSETQ. V lost 2 bases and J 6 bases, leaving 15 bases between the germline ends.

CDR3 residues: CASSSPGLAGETQYF. The CDR3 region has the DNA TGTGCCAGTAGTTCACCGGGACTAGCGGGAGAGACCCAGTACTTC. The chain joins TRBV19 to TRBJ2-5; 12 bases match TRBD2. The trim removed 5 bases at V and 4 bases at J, leaving 5 bases unmatched. Germline CDR1 LNHDA, CDR2 SQIVND (reference sequence). This CDR3 has 15 residues. The full variable domain, completed using reference TRBV19 and TRBJ2-5, is DGGITQSPKYLFRKEGQNVTLSCEQNLNHDAMYWYRQDPGQGLRLIYYSQIVNDFQKGDIAEGYSVSREKKESFPLTVTSAQKNPTAFYLCASSSPGLAGETQYFGPGTRLLVL.

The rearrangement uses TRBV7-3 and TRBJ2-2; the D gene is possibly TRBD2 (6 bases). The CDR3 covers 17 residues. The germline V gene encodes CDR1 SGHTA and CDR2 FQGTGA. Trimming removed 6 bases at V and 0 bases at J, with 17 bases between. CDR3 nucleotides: TGTGCCAGCAGGGACGGGGTGCGGGACCCGAACACCGGGGAGCTGTTTTTT. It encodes CASRDGVRDPNTGELFF.

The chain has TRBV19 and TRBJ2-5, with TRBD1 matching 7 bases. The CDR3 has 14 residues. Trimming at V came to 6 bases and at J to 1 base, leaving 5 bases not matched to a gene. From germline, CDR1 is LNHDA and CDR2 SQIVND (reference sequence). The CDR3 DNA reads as TGTGCCAGTAGGAAGACAGGGTCCCAAGAGACCCAGTACTTC. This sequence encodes CASRKTGSQETQYF.

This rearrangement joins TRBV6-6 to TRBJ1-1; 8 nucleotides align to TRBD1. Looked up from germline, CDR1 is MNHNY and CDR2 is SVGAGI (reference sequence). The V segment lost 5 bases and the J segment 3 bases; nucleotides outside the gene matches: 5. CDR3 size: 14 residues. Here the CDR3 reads CASSNRGIDTEAFF. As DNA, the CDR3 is TGTGCCAGCAGTAACAGGGGGATAGACACTGAAGCTTTCTTT.

The CDR3, as DNA: TGCGCCAGCAGTGAGTGGGGACTAGCGGGCGGAACAGATACGCAGTATTTT. Translating it yields CASSEWGLAGGTDTQYF. The V and J genes are TRBV10-2 and TRBJ2-3; 12 nucleotides align to TRBD2. J was trimmed by 3 bases and V by 1 base; bases with no gene match: 5. CDR3 length: 17 amino acids. The germline CDR1 and CDR2 sequences are WSHSY and SAAADI.